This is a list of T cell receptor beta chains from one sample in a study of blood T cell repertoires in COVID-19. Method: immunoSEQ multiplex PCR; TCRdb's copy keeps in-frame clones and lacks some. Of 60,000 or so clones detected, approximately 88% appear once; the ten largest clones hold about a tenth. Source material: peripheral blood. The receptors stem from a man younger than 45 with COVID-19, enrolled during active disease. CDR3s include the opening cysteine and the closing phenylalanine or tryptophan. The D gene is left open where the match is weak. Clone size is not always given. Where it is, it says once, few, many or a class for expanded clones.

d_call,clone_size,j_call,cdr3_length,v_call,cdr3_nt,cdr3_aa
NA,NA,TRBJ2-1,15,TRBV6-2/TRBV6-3,TGTGCCAGCAGCCAAAGGGGGACGGGGTACAATGAGCAGTTCTTC,CASSQRGTGYNEQFF
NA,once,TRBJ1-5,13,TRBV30,TGTGCCTGGCGATACCCCGGAGGACAGCCCCAGCATTTT,CAWRYPGGQPQHF
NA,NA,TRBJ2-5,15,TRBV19,TGTGCCAGTAGTATCACAGGGATAGGGGAAGAGACCCAGTACTTC,CASSITGIGEETQYF
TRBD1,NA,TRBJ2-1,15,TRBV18,TGTGCCAGCATCGGACAGGGGGGCTCCTACAATGAGCAGTTCTTC,CASIGQGGSYNEQFF
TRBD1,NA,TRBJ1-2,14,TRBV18,TGTGCCAGCTCACCACCGACAGGGTTGTATGGCTACACCTTC,CASSPPTGLYGYTF
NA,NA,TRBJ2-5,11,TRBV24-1,TGTGCCACCAGTGATCGAGAGACCCAGTACTTC,CATSDRETQYF
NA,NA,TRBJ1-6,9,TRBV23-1,TGCGCCAGCAGTCTAATCCTCCACTTT,CASSLILHF
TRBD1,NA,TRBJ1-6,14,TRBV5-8,TGTGCCAGCAGCCGGGACAGGGGTTCCTCACCCCTCCACTTT,CASSRDRGSSPLHF
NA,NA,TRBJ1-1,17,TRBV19,TGTGCCAGTAGTATAAGGCAGGGCCGCAGGGAGAACACTGAAGCTTTCTTT,CASSIRQGRRENTEAFF
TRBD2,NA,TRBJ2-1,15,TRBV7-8,TGTGCCAGCAGCTTAGGCGGGAGCTGGAACAATGAGCAGTTCTTC,CASSLGGSWNNEQFF
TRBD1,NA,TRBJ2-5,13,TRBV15,TGTGCCACCAGCCGTGGGACAGGCGAGACCCAGTACTTC,CATSRGTGETQYF
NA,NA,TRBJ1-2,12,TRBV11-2,TGTGCCACCGGACAGCCCTTTGTTGGCTACACCTTC,CATGQPFVGYTF
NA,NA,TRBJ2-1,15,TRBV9,TGTGCCAGCAGCGCCAGTGGGAGCTCCTACAATGAGCAGTTCTTC,CASSASGSSYNEQFF
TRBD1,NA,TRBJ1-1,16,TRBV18,TGTGCCAGCTCACCACAGCGGGACAGGGGCGTATCTGAAGCTTTCTTT,CASSPQRDRGVSEAFF
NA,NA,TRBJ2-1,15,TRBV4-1,TGCGCCAGCAGCAAGCAGGGAAGCTCCTACAATGAGCAGTTCTTC,CASSKQGSSYNEQFF
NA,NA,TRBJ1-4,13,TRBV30,TGTGCCTGGAGTGTATCGTCGGGGGAAAAACTGTTTTTT,CAWSVSSGEKLFF
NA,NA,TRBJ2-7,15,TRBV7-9,TGTGCCAGCAGCTCCTCCGGGATCCGCTCCTACGAGCAGTACTTC,CASSSSGIRSYEQYF
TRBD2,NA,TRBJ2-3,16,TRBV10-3,TGTGCCACCGCGACTGGACTAGCGGGAGCAACAGATACGCAGTATTTT,CATATGLAGATDTQYF
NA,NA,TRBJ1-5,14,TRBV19,TGTGCCAGTAGTATTTCGACAGGTAGGCAGCCCCAGCATTTT,CASSISTGRQPQHF
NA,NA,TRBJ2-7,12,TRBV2,TGTGCCAGCAGTCCCCGACTGGGCGAGCAGTACTTC,CASSPRLGEQYF
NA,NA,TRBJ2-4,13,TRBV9,TGTGCCAGCAGCAAGGACACCGGCTTGATTCAGTACTTC,CASSKDTGLIQYF
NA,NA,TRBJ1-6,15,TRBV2,TGTGCCAGCAGTGTAGAGGCATCCACTAATTCACCCCTCCACTTT,CASSVEASTNSPLHF
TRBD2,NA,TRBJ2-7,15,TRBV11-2,TGTGCCAGCAGCCAGACTAGCGGGAGCTCCTACGAGCAGTACTTC,CASSQTSGSSYEQYF
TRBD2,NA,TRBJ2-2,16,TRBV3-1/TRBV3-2,TGTGCCAGCAGCCAAGGGGAACTAGCGGGTTCTGGGGAGCTGTTTTTT,CASSQGELAGSGELFF
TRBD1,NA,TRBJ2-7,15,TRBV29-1,TGCAGCGTTGAAGATAGGACAGGGGGCCTATTAGTGCAGTACTTC,CSVEDRTGGLLVQYF
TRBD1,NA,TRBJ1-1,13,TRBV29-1,TGCAGCGTGGCGGACAGGGCGAACACTGAAGCTTTCTTT,CSVADRANTEAFF
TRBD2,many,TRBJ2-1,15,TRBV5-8,TGTGCCAGCTCTATGGGACTAGCGGGACGACATGAGCAGTTCTTC,CASSMGLAGRHEQFF
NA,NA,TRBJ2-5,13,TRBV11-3,TGTGCCAGCAGCGGTGGGCCTCGAGAGACCCAGTACTTC,CASSGGPRETQYF
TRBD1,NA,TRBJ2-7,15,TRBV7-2,TGTGCCAGCAGCCCTAGAACAGGGGGCGGCTACGAGCAGTACTTC,CASSPRTGGGYEQYF
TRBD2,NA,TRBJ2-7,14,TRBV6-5,TGTGCCAGCAGCCCCTATGGCGGGAGTTCGGAGCAGTACTTC,CASSPYGGSSEQYF
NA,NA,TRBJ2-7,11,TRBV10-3,TGTGCCATCAGTGATCGGTTCGAGCAGTACTTC,CAISDRFEQYF
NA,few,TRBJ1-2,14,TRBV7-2,TGTGCCAGCAGCCCCAGGGTTAAGGACTATGGCTACACCTTC,CASSPRVKDYGYTF
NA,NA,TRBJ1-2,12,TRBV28,TGTGCCAGCAGTTTACGGTCGTATGGCTACACCTTC,CASSLRSYGYTF
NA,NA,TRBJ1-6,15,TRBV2,TGTGCCAGCAGCTCAGAGACAACTCGGGGATCACCCCTCCACTTT,CASSSETTRGSPLHF
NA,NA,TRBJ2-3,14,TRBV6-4,TGTGCCAGCAGCCCCGGTGAAGACACAGATACGCAGTATTTT,CASSPGEDTDTQYF
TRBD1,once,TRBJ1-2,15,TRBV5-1,TGCGCCAGCAGCCCCGACAGGGTACAGAACTATGGCTACACCTTC,CASSPDRVQNYGYTF
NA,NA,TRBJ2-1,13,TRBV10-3,TGTGCCATCAGGAGGACTCCTTACAATGAGCAGTTCTTC,CAIRRTPYNEQFF
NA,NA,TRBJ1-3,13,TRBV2,TGTGCCAGCAGTCAGGATCCTGGAAACACCATATATTTT,CASSQDPGNTIYF
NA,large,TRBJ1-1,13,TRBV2,TGTGCCAGCAGTAAACAGTTAGACACTGAAGCTTTCTTT,CASSKQLDTEAFF
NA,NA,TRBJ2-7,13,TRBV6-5,TGTGCCAGCAGTACTACAGGGAAGGGCGAGCAGTACTTC,CASSTTGKGEQYF
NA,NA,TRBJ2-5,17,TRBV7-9,TGTGCCAGCAGCCCAACGAGGATGGTAGACTTACGAGAGACCCAGTACTTC,CASSPTRMVDLRETQYF
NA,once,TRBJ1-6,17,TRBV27,TGTGCCAGCAGTTTATCTACCCCAAAGGAGTTTAATTCACCCCTCCACTTT,CASSLSTPKEFNSPLHF
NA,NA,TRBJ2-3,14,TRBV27,TGTGCCAGCAGTTTAAGCAGGGCAACAGATACGCAGTATTTT,CASSLSRATDTQYF
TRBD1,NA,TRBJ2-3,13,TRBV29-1,TGCAGCGCCGGGACAGGGGGAAGGGATACGCAGTATTTT,CSAGTGGRDTQYF
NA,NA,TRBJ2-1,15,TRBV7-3,TGTGCCAGCAGTTTCTCCGGACTGGTTAACAATGAGCAGTTCTTC,CASSFSGLVNNEQFF
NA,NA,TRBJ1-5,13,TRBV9,TGTGCCAGCAGCGTCACATTGAATCAGCCCCAGCATTTT,CASSVTLNQPQHF
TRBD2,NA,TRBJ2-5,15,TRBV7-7,TGTGCTAGCAGCTTAGGAAGTAGCGGGTCAGAGACCCAGTACTTC,CASSLGSSGSETQYF
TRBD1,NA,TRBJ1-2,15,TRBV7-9,TGTGCCAGCAGCTTAGACGCGGGACAGAGTTATGGCTACACCTTC,CASSLDAGQSYGYTF
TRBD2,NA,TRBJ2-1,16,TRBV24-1,TGTGCCACCAGTGATTCTGGCGGGAGGACCTACAATGAGCAGTTCTTC,CATSDSGGRTYNEQFF
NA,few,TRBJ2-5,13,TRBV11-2,TGTGCCAGCAGCCCCCAGAGGCAAGAGACCCAGTACTTC,CASSPQRQETQYF
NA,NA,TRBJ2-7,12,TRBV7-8,TGTGCCAGCAGCTTAGACTCTAACGAGCAGTACTTC,CASSLDSNEQYF
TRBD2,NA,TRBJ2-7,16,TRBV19,TGTGCCAGTAGTCCCCGAACTAGCGGGAGAATCAACGAGCAGTACTTC,CASSPRTSGRINEQYF
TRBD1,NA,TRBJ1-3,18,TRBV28,TGTGCCAGCAGTTTAGCCGGGACAGATACCTACTCTGGAAACACCATATATTTT,CASSLAGTDTYSGNTIYF
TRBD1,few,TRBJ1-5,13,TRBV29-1,TGCAGCGTCGCGACAGGGGGCAATCAGCCCCAGCATTTT,CSVATGGNQPQHF
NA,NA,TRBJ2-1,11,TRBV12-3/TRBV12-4,TGTGCCAGCAGTAGGGACATTGAGCAGTTCTTC,CASSRDIEQFF